One and the same sample provided the 18 T cell receptor beta chains below, sequenced in a study of T cell clonality in common variable immunodeficiency. Sequenced by immunoSEQ multiplex PCR; TCRdb stores in-frame clones only, minus some. In total the sample includes 40,000 to 45,000 clones, none of them seen once. The sample comprised peripheral blood mononuclear cells. The origin of the receptors is a person aged 18 to 69 in good health.

This clone was counted ten times or more. The sequenced fragment ends 3 residues before the CDR3 boundary, so the rest is inferred from the germline J gene. The chain links TRBV20-1 to TRBJ1-4; 10 bases agree with TRBD1. The CDR3 extends over 18 amino acids. From germline, CDR1 is DFQATT and CDR2 SNEGSKA (reference sequence). V trimming: 0 bases; J trimming: 3 bases; junction bases outside the gene matches: 10. CDR3 residues: CSARDRDRGFWANEKLFF. The DNA read from the CDR3 is TGCAGTGCTAGAGACCGGGACAGGGGCTTTTGGGCTAATGAAAAA.

This clone was counted at least ten times. Incomplete CDR3 DNA: TGTGCCAGCAGCCCCGGACTTGAACCCGCTGAA. Residues: CASSPGLEPAE. The entire CDR3 reads CASSPGLEPAEAFF. The chain couples TRBV7-2 to TRBJ1-1; D ambiguous. The CDR3 end is not reached by the read, which stops 3 residues before it; the germline J gene fills it in. The CDR3 is 14 residues long. The V end was cut by 5 bases, the J end by 6 bases, with 16 bases between. CDR1 is SGHTA and CDR2 is FQGNSA in the germline V gene.

In this sample, this clone is medium-sized. The CDR3 end is not reached by the read, which stops 3 residues before it; the germline J gene fills it in. This chain links TRBV5-1 with TRBJ2-3, with no clear D. The germline V gene has CDR1 SGHRS and CDR2 YFSETQ. Trimming cost V 0 bases and J 6 bases, with 5 bases left between them. This CDR3 has 12 amino acids. The DNA read from the CDR3 is TGCGCCAGCAGCTTGGGCAGGGATACG. This codes for CASSLGRDT. The whole CDR3 sequence is CASSLGRDTQYF.

This clone came up many times. The read halts 3 residues ahead of the CDR3 end, with the missing end drawn from the germline J gene. The genes are TRBV20-1 and TRBJ2-1, with TRBD2 as a possible D gene (6 bases). Trimming cost V 1 base and J 3 bases, with 10 bases left between them. Looked up from germline, CDR1 is DFQATT and CDR2 is SNEGSKA (reference sequence). This CDR3 has 14 residues. The CDR3 sequence: CSARGGRDYNEQFF. Incomplete CDR3 DNA: TGCAGTGCTAGAGGTGGGCGGGACTACAATGAG.

This clone appeared many times. The read terminates 3 residues ahead of where the CDR3 ends, so the germline J gene completes it. The V gene is TRBV5-1, the J gene TRBJ2-1; TRBD2 matches at 8 bases. CDR1 and CDR2 from the germline V gene are SGHRS and YFSETQ. The CDR3 loop spans 14 amino acids. After removal of 4 bases from V and 6 bases from J, the junction contained 6 bases not matched to a gene. The CDR3 is CASSPRTSGNEQFF. The CDR3 DNA, read in part, is TGCGCCAGCAGCCCGCGAACTAGCGGCAATGAG.

This clone was detected many times. The read falls 3 residues short of the CDR3 end, and the missing part is taken from the germline J gene. The chain carries TRBV5-1 and TRBJ1-2, with a tentative D call TRBD1 (6 bases). This CDR3 contains 14 residues. Trimming took 2 bases from V and 4 from J, leaving 12 bases between them. Germline CDR1 SGHRS, CDR2 YFSETQ. Partial CDR3 DNA: TGCGCCAGCAGCTTACAGGGTGGGATCTATGGC. Residues: CASSLQGGIYG. The full CDR3 protein is CASSLQGGIYGYTF.

This clone was recorded at least ten times. Sequencing ends 3 residues short of the CDR3 end; the germline J gene provides the rest. The chain is built from TRBV20-1 and TRBJ2-7; D might be TRBD2 (5 bases). The ends were cut back, 3 bases at V and 2 bases at J, with 14 bases in the middle. Germline assignment: CDR1 DFQATT and CDR2 SNEGSKA (reference sequence). This CDR3 is built from 14 residues. CDR3 sequence reads: CSARAALGAYEQYF. The CDR3 DNA, read in part, is TGCAGTGCTAGGGCGGCCCTCGGGGCCTACGAG.

At least ten counts were recorded for this clone. Coverage ceases 3 residues before the CDR3 finishes, and the germline J gene fills in the end. The chain uses TRBV5-1 and TRBJ1-2; TRBD1 agrees at 7 bases. The CDR3 runs to 13 residues. CDR1 is SGHRS, CDR2 YFSETQ, per germline. With V trimmed by 4 bases and J by 7 bases, 7 bases remained unmatched. CDR3 DNA (partial): TGCGCCAGCAGCGAACAGACAGGGCTTGGC. Protein: CASSEQTGLG. The whole CDR3 protein is CASSEQTGLGYTF.

Many counts were recorded for this clone. Read sequence stops 3 residues before the CDR3 end, and the germline J gene provides the missing end. This chain uses TRBV19 with TRBJ2-5; 7 nucleotides agree with TRBD2. Germline assignment: CDR1 LNHDA and CDR2 SQIVND (reference sequence). Unmatched junction bases numbered 7, after V lost 6 bases and J lost 3 bases. The CDR3 extends over 14 amino acids. The CDR3 loop is CASRPGGFEETQYF. Incomplete CDR3 DNA: TGTGCCAGTAGGCCCGGGGGGTTCGAAGAGACC.

Ten or more counts support this clone. From the germline J gene comes the end of the CDR3, since the read stops 3 residues before it. The gene calls are TRBV5-4 and TRBJ2-3; D is undetermined. This CDR3 has 14 amino acids. V lost 0 bases and J lost 2, with 7 bases in between. From germline, CDR1 is SGHNT and CDR2 YYREEE (reference sequence). Partial CDR3 DNA: TGTGCCAGCAGCTTGGCTACCCCCACAGATACG. Its protein is CASSLATPTDT. The whole CDR3 sequence reads CASSLATPTDTQYF. Drawing the rest from reference TRBV5-4 and TRBJ2-3, the complete variable domain is ETGVTQSPTHLIKTRGQQVTLRCSSQSGHNTVSWYQQALGQGPQFIFQYYREEENGRGNFPPRFSGLQFPNYSSELNVNALELDDSALYLCASSLATPTDTQYFGPGTRLTVL.

In its sample, this clone was seen a few times. Read sequence stops 3 residues before the CDR3 end, and the germline J gene provides the missing end. V is TRBV20-1 and J is TRBJ2-1; maybe TRBD2 (6 bases). The V end lost 6 bases, the J end lost 2 bases, and 14 bases lay between the germline ends. This CDR3 has 14 amino acids. Germline assignment: CDR1 DFQATT and CDR2 SNEGSKA (reference sequence). The DNA read from the CDR3 is TGCAGTGCAACGGGACTTCAGGCCTACAATGAG. Protein product: CSATGLQAYNE. The full CDR3 protein is CSATGLQAYNEQFF.

This clone appeared many times. Read sequence stops 3 residues before the CDR3 end, and the germline J gene provides the missing end. The chain recombines TRBV29-1 with TRBJ2-3; D may match TRBD1 or TRBD2 (5 bases each). Germline V gives CDR1 SQVTM, CDR2 ANQGSEA. V gave up 1 base and J gave up 4 bases, with 9 bases separating them. The CDR3 totals 13 residues. The part of the CDR3 DNA that was read is TGCAGCGTTGAAGGCGAGGGGTCAGATACG. It yields the protein CSVEGEGSDT. The full CDR3 protein reads CSVEGEGSDTQYF.

The table lists this clone with many counts. Sequencing ends 3 residues short of the CDR3 end; the germline J gene provides the rest. This sequence joins TRBV15 and TRBJ2-7; D is unclear. CDR3 length: 14 amino acids. Deletions cut 0 bases from V and 2 bases from J, with 8 bases between. Germline CDR1 LNHNV, CDR2 YYDKDF (reference sequence). The CDR3 loop is CATSRDTVTYEQYF. Partial CDR3 DNA: TGTGCCACCAGCAGAGATACTGTCACCTACGAG.

This clone was observed at least ten times. The read terminates 3 residues ahead of where the CDR3 ends, so the germline J gene completes it. This sequence joins TRBV11-2 and TRBJ2-7; D is uncertain. CDR3 length: 11 amino acids. The germline V and J ends were trimmed by 5 bases and 3 bases, with 5 bases remaining between them. CDR1 SGHAT and CDR2 FQNNGV come from the germline V gene. Partial CDR3 DNA: TGTGCCAGCAGCGTCAACTACGAG. Its translation: CASSVNYE. The CDR3 in full is CASSVNYEQYF.

This clone was observed at least ten times. The read ends 3 residues early relative to the CDR3; the germline J gene fills the gap. The chain employs TRBV20-1 and TRBJ1-4; 7 bases align to TRBD1. The germline V gene encodes CDR1 DFQATT and CDR2 SNEGSKA (reference sequence). The CDR3 totals 13 residues. The J segment lost 8 bases and the V segment lost 6 bases, leaving 9 bases of the junction unmatched. CDR3 residues: CSARTGSREKLFF. Incomplete CDR3 DNA: TGCAGTGCCAGGACAGGATCTCGCGAAAAA.

This clone showed up many times. The read terminates 3 residues before the CDR3 end, so the remaining end is supplied by the germline J gene. The chain employs TRBV29-1 and TRBJ1-2, with no clear D. This CDR3 comprises 11 residues. Looked up from germline, CDR1 is SQVTM and CDR2 is ANQGSEA. The sequenced part of the CDR3 DNA is TGCAGCGTTGAAGATCTAGGAGGC. This translates into CSVEDLGG. The full CDR3 reads CSVEDLGGYTF.

This clone appeared many times. The read halts 3 residues ahead of the CDR3 end, with the missing end drawn from the germline J gene. This chain uses TRBV7-2 with TRBJ2-1, with D unresolved. V shed 1 base and J shed 5 bases, with 6 bases lying between them. From germline, CDR1 is SGHTA and CDR2 FQGNSA. The length of the CDR3 is 13 residues. Incomplete CDR3 DNA: TGTGCCAGCAGCTTAGGCCACAACAATGAG. Translation: CASSLGHNNE. The whole CDR3 protein is CASSLGHNNEQFF.

At least ten counts were recorded for this clone. Read coverage stops 3 residues before the CDR3 terminus; the germline J gene supplies the remainder. The rearrangement uses TRBV20-1 and TRBJ1-1, with 9 bases aligning to TRBD1. The CDR3 loop spans 12 amino acids. Looked up from germline, CDR1 is DFQATT and CDR2 is SNEGSKA (reference sequence). The J segment lost 5 bases and the V segment lost 5 bases, leaving 3 bases of the junction unmatched. The covered CDR3 bases are TGCAGTGCTCGGGACAGGGAGACTGAA. Protein sequence: CSARDRETE. The full CDR3 is CSARDRETEAFF.